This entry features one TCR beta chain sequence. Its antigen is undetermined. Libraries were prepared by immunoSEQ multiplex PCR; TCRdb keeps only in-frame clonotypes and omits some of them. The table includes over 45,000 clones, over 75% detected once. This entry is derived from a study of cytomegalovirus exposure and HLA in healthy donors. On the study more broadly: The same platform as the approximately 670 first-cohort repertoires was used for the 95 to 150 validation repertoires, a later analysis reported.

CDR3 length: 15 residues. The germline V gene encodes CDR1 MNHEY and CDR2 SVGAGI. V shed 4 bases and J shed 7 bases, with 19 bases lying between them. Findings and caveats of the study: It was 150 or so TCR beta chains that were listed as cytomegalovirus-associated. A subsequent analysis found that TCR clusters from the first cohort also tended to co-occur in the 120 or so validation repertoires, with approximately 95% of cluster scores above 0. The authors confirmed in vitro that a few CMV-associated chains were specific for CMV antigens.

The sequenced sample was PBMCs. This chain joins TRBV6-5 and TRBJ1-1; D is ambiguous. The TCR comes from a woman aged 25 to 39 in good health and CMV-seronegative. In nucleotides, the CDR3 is TGTGCCAGCAGTTTATACAACACGGGGAGGGTTGAAGCTTTCTTT. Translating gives CASSLYNTGRVEAFF.